Sequencing of this TCR beta chain was carried out in a study of control samples from healthy donors and cancer patients. The V gene's germline CDR1 is SGDLS and CDR2 YYNGEE. Trimming took off 2 bases at V and 5 bases at J, with 10 bases between the two ends. CDR3 length: 13 amino acids. Libraries were prepared by immunoSEQ multiplex PCR; TCRdb keeps only in-frame clonotypes and omits some of them. This table holds about 110,000 clones, almost 85% found once. What was sequenced was blood. This receptor was identified in a man in his late teens or twenties in good health. The V call is TRBV9, the J call TRBJ2-5, with D unclear. CDR3 amino acids: CASSVTFSETQYF. CDR3 nucleotides: TGTGCCAGCAGCGTGACTTTTTCGGAGACCCAGTACTTC.